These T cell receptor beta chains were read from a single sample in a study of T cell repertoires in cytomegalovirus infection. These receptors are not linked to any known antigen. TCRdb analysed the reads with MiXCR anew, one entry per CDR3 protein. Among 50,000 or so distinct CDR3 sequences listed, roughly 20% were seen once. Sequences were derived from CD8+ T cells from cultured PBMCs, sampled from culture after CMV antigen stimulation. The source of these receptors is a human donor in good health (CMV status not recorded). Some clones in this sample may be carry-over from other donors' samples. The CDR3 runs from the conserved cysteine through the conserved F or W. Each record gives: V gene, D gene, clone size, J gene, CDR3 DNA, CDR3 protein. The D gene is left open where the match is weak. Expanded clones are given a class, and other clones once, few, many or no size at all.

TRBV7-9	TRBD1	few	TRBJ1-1	TGTGCCAGCAGCCGAACAGGGGGCGATTGGAACACTGAAGCTTTCTTT	CASSRTGGDWNTEAFF
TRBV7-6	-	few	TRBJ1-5	TGTGCCAGCAGCTTAGGGGGTAACAATCAGCCCCAGCATTTT	CASSLGGNNQPQHF
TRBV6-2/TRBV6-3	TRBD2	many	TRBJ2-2	TGTGCCAGCAGTTACTCGGAGACTAGCGGGACGTTTAACACCGGGGAGCTGTTTTTT	CASSYSETSGTFNTGELFF
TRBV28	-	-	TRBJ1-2	TGTGCCAGCGGGTCAGGCTACACCTTC	CASGSGYTF
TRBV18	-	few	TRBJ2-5	TGTGCCAGCTCACCACTTAGTACACAAGAGACCCAGTACTTC	CASSPLSTQETQYF
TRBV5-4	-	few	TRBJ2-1	TGTGCCAGCAGCGTGGACTACCTCTCCTACAATGAGCAGTTCTTC	CASSVDYLSYNEQFF
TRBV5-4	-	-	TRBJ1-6	TGTGCCAGCAGCTTGGGGGAAGGATCTTCACCCCTCCACTTT	CASSLGEGSSPLHF
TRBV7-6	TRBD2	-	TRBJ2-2	TGTGCCAGCAGCTTCACTTTACTAGCGGGGGAGGCCGGGGAGCTGTTTTTT	CASSFTLLAGEAGELFF
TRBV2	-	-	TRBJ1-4	TGTGCCACCAGGACGGCATTTGCAACTAATGAAAAACTGTTTTTT	CATRTAFATNEKLFF
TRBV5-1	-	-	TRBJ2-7	TGCGCCAGCAGCTTGAACGGGGCGCGGGAGCAGTACTTC	CASSLNGAREQYF
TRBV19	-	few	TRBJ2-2	TGTGCCAGTAGTATCCCGGGGGAGCTGTTTTTT	CASSIPGELFF
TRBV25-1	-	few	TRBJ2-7	TGTGCCAGCAGTGAATCCTACCGGGAGTACTTC	CASSESYREYF
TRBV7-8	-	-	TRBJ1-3	TGTGCCAGCAGCTTAGTGGGTCCCTCTGGAAACACCATATATTTT	CASSLVGPSGNTIYF
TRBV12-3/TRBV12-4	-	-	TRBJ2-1	TGTGCCAGCAGTTTAGGTAGCTACTCCTACAATGAGCAGTTCTTC	CASSLGSYSYNEQFF
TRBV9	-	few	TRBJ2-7	TGTGCCAGCAGCGTAAGATCGGGGGACGAGCAGTACTTC	CASSVRSGDEQYF
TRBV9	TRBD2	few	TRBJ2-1	TGTGCCAGCAGCCCTCGGGCTAGCGGGGGGGCTCTCGGGAATGAGCAGTTCTTC	CASSPRASGGALGNEQFF
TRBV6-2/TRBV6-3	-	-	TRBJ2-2	TGTGCCACCAAAACTGGACTTGCGACCACCGGGGAGCTGTTTTTT	CATKTGLATTGELFF
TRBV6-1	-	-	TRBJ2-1	TGTGCCAGCAGTGAAGGTGCGGGGGCCCCCTACAATGAGCAGTTCTTC	CASSEGAGAPYNEQFF
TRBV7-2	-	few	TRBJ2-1	TGTGCCTCCCAGCGCCGTTACAATGAGCAGTTCTTC	CASQRRYNEQFF
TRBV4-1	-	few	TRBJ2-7	TGCGCCAGCAGCCAAGCAACAGGCCGGTCCTACGAGCAGTACTTC	CASSQATGRSYEQYF
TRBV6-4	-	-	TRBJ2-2	TGTGCCAGCAGTGGCGGATTCACCGGGGAGCTGTTTTTT	CASSGGFTGELFF
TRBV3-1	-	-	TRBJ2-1	TGTGCCAGCAGCCAGGGACTTTCGAGGGATGAGCAGTTCTTC	CASSQGLSRDEQFF
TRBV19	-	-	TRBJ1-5	TGTGCCAGTAGTATCCAGGGTTTCCAGCCCCAGCATTTT	CASSIQGFQPQHF
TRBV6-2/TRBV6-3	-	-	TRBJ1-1	TGTGCCAGCGGGTCGCCGATGAACACTGAAGCTTTCTTT	CASGSPMNTEAFF
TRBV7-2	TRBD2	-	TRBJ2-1	TGTGCCAGCAGCCCTAGTTGGGGGGGCAATGAGCAGTTCTTC	CASSPSWGGNEQFF
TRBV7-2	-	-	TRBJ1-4	TGTGCCAGCAGCTCCCCCCACTGGGATGAAAAACTGTTTTTT	CASSSPHWDEKLFF
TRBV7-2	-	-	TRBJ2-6	TGTGCCAGCAGCTTCAAGATGCCCCCCAACGTCCTGACTTTC	CASSFKMPPNVLTF
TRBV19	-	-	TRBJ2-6	TGTGCCAGTAGTATAGGACGCTCTGGGGCCAACGTCCTGACTTTC	CASSIGRSGANVLTF
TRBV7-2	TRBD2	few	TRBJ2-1	TGTGCCAGCAGCTCAACCGCGGGAGGACATGAGCAGTTCTTC	CASSSTAGGHEQFF
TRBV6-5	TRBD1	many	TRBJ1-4	TGTGCCAGCAGTACCGGGACAGGGTATGAAAAACTGTTTTTT	CASSTGTGYEKLFF
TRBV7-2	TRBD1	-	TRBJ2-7	TGTGCCATTAGGGGACAGGACGCCTACGAGCAGTACTTC	CAIRGQDAYEQYF
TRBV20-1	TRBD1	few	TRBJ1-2	TGCAGTGCTAGAGATAGGGACAGGGGAAGGGATGGCTACACCTTC	CSARDRDRGRDGYTF
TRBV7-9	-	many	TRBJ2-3	TGTGCCAGCTTATACCGGGACCCACGGGGAGACGATACGCAGTATTTT	CASLYRDPRGDDTQYF
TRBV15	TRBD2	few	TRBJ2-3	TGTGCCACCAGCTCGGGGGGGAGCACAGATACGCAGTATTTT	CATSSGGSTDTQYF
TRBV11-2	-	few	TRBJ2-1	TGTGCCAGCAGCACCCAGGACCGGGAGCAGTTCTTC	CASSTQDREQFF
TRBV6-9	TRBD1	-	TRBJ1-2	TGTGCCAGCAGTTCCCCGGACAGGCACTATGGCTACACCTTC	CASSSPDRHYGYTF
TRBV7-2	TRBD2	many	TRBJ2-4	TGTGCCAGCAGCTTAGACTCCCTAGCGGGTTTAGCCAAAAACATTCAGTACTTC	CASSLDSLAGLAKNIQYF
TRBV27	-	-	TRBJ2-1	TGTGCCAGCATCCCGGGACGGGGGCCATACGTAAATGAGCAGTTCTTC	CASIPGRGPYVNEQFF
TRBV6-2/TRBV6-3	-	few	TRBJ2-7	TGTGCCAGCGGCGACCGGGCTGGTGGCTACGAGCAGTACTTC	CASGDRAGGYEQYF
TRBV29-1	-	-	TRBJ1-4	TGCAGCGTCCTGGGGGTAGCGACAGGTCAAAGCGGTGAAAAACTGTTTTTT	CSVLGVATGQSGEKLFF
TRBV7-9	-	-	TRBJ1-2	TGTGCCAGCAGCTCATCCTCCTCCGAGCTTAGCTATGGCTACACCTTC	CASSSSSSELSYGYTF
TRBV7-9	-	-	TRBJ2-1	TGTGCCAGCAGCACGGGAGCCTCCCTCAATGAGCAGTTCTTC	CASSTGASLNEQFF
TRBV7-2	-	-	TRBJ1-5	TGTGCCAGCAGCTTAGCGATCCGATCCCCAAATCAGCCCCAGCATTTT	CASSLAIRSPNQPQHF
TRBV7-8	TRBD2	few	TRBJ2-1	TGTGCCAGCAGCCCCGGGGGGGGCCCGATGTTCTTC	CASSPGGGPMFF
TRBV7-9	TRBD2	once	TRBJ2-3	TGTGCCAGCACCCAAGGAGCGGGAGCTCTCCCAGATACGCAGTATTTT	CASTQGAGALPDTQYF
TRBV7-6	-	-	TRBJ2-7	TGTGCCAGCAGCTTAGGGGAAAGCTCCTACGAGCAGTACTTC	CASSLGESSYEQYF
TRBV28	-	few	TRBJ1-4	TGTGCCAGCCAAATCACCCTTGACCGAGAACTGTTTTTT	CASQITLDRELFF
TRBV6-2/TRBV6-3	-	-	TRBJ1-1	TGTGCCAGCAGTTACTCGATGGGGGTTAACACTGAAGCTTTCTTT	CASSYSMGVNTEAFF
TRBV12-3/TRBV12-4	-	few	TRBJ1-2	TGTGCCAGCAGTTTTCCTGAGCAGGGTGACTATGGCTACACCTTC	CASSFPEQGDYGYTF
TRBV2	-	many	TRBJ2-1	TGTGCCAGCAGTGGGGGGACACCCCGTTACAATGAGCAGTTCTTC	CASSGGTPRYNEQFF
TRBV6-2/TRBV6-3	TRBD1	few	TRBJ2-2	TGTGCCAGCAGTACCCGGACAGGGCCGGGGGAGCTGTTTTTT	CASSTRTGPGELFF